This TCR beta chain was observed in a study of shared clonotypes between healthy human individuals. In germline, CDR1 is SGHVS, CDR2 FQNEAQ. CDR3 size: 17 residues. J was trimmed by 6 bases and V by 5 bases; bases with no gene match: 13. Method: immunoSEQ multiplex PCR; TCRdb's copy keeps in-frame clones and lacks some. This sample has 2.3 million or so clones, with roughly 93% found just once. What was sequenced was naive CD4+ T cells from PBMCs. Indicated subset: CD45RA+ positively selected. V gene TRBV7-8 combines with J gene TRBJ1-1; 12 bases line up with TRBD1. The receptor was isolated from a man aged 18 to 29 in good health. Some clones in this sample may be carry-over from other donors' samples. The CDR3 is CASSVIGTGGPEAEAFF. CDR3 DNA sequence: TGTGCCAGCAGCGTAATCGGGACAGGGGGCCCCGAGGCTGAAGCTTTCTTT.